Sequencing of this T cell receptor beta chain was carried out in a study of a mutant IDH1 vaccine in newly diagnosed glioma. Overall study: Treated patients, 62.5% male and about 38% female, averaged around 40 years of age.

Concerning this clone: Antigen specificity is unknown.

V lost 0 bases, J lost 1 base, and 6 bases lay in between. Germline lookup yields CDR1 SGDLS and CDR2 YYNGEE. This CDR3 comprises 14 residues. Time point specified: week 23, last vaccination. Every vaccine dose comprised 300 ug of mutant IDH1 20-mer peptide plus topical imiquimod. Clones were read by immunoSEQ multiplex PCR, and TCRdb kept only the in-frame ones, dropping some. The sample yields 40,000 or so clones, about 81% seen once. This clonotype was obtained from a woman between 18 and 29 years old with glioma. Some clones in this sample may be carry-over from other donors' samples. The sequencing used PBMCs, collected from a glioma patient whose treatment included an IDH1 peptide vaccine. The chain employs TRBV9 and TRBJ2-3; D gene ambiguous. The CDR3 is CASSVESGTDTQYF. CDR3 DNA sequence: TGTGCCAGCAGCGTAGAATCTGGCACAGATACGCAGTATTTT.